This is a list of T cell receptor beta chains from one sample in a study of blood T cells in healthy people across ages. TCRdb reprocessed the 5' RACE reads with MiXCR, giving one entry per CDR3 protein. The table includes 1.5 million to 1.8 million distinct CDR3 sequences, roughly two fifths detected once. Sequenced input: blood. The source of these receptors is a woman under 30 in good health. The CDR3 runs from the conserved cysteine through the conserved F or W. The D gene is left open where the match is weak. Expanded clones get a size class; other rows say once, few or many, or leave the size out.

j_call	cdr3_length	clone_size	v_call	d_call	cdr3_nt	cdr3_aa
TRBJ1-1	15	few	TRBV4-1	TRBD1	TGCGCCAGCAGCCTACGACAGGGGGCATCAACTGAAGCTTTCTTT	CASSLRQGASTEAFF
TRBJ2-7	14	NA	TRBV5-5	TRBD2	TGTGCCAGCATTAGAACTAGCGGTTCCTACGAGCAGTACTTC	CASIRTSGSYEQYF
TRBJ2-7	15	few	TRBV20-1	TRBD2	TGCAGTGCTGGGGGGACAAGGACTAGCTACGCAAAGCAGTACTTC	CSAGGTRTSYAKQYF
TRBJ2-1	15	NA	TRBV7-9	TRBD2	TGTGCCAGCAGCCCAATTAGCGGGGGGGCTGTTGATCTGTTCTTC	CASSPISGGAVDLFF
TRBJ2-3	15	NA	TRBV20-1	TRBD1	TGCAGTGCCCAGAACGACAGGGCTTACACAGATACGCAGTATTTT	CSAQNDRAYTDTQYF
TRBJ2-5	14	NA	TRBV10-3	TRBD2	TGTGCCATCAGTGTTCGGGAGGGGGGAGGGACCCAGTACTTC	CAISVREGGGTQYF
TRBJ2-7	15	NA	TRBV5-1	TRBD2	TGCGCCAGCAGCTTGGGACTAGCGGGTTACTACGAGCAGTACTTC	CASSLGLAGYYEQYF
TRBJ2-7	14	NA	TRBV28	NA	TGTGCCAGCAGTTCGATCTGGACAGTTTACGAGCAGTACTTC	CASSSIWTVYEQYF
TRBJ2-1	14	NA	TRBV4-1	NA	TGCGCCAGCAGCCACCAGTGGGCGCGCAATGAGCAGCTCTTC	CASSHQWARNEQLF
TRBJ1-4	15	few	TRBV6-1	NA	TGTGCCAGCAGTGAAGCGGACGGGACTGGTGAAAAACTGTTTTTT	CASSEADGTGEKLFF
TRBJ1-2	14	NA	TRBV5-6	NA	TGTGCCAGCAGCTTGAAGGACGGAAGCTATGGCTACACCTTC	CASSLKDGSYGYTF
TRBJ2-7	13	few	TRBV30	TRBD2	TGTGCCTGTAGAGCTAGCGGGAGGGACGAGCAGTACTTC	CACRASGRDEQYF
TRBJ1-1	14	NA	TRBV9	NA	TGTGCCAGCAGCGCACGACGGGTGAACACTGAAGCTTTCTTT	CASSARRVNTEAFF
TRBJ1-1	13	NA	TRBV20-1	TRBD1	TGCAGTGGTACGGACAGGATGAACACTGAAGCTTTCTTT	CSGTDRMNTEAFF
TRBJ2-5	14	NA	TRBV9	TRBD2	TGTGCCAGCAGCGCGGGACTACCCTACAATGAGCAGTACTTC	CASSAGLPYNEQYF
TRBJ2-7	14	few	TRBV20-1	TRBD2	TGCAGTGCAGAAGCGGGAGGCCCCTACAATGAGCAGTACTTC	CSAEAGGPYNEQYF
TRBJ2-1	13	NA	TRBV2	TRBD2	TGTGCCAGTGAGCGGGGCAGCTACAATGAGCAGTTCTTC	CASERGSYNEQFF
TRBJ2-6	13	few	TRBV7-2	NA	TGTGCTATAAGGGGTTCTGGGGCCAACGTCCTGACTTTC	CAIRGSGANVLTF